The T cell receptor (beta chain) described here comes from a study of blood T cell repertoires in COVID-19. Study overall: Some COVID-19 samples were acute and others convalescent; all came from the United States, Italy and Spain. From T cells, B-cell-depleted T cells, or PBMCs came the material, which was cDNA or gDNA.

CDR3 length equals 13 residues. CDR1 is SEHNR, CDR2 FQNEAQ, per germline (reference sequence). Trimming stripped 5 bases from V and 5 bases from J, with 10 bases between. In the study's own analysis: Amplifying reference gene primers gave estimates of nucleated cell counts. The data were produced by immunoSEQ multiplex PCR, yet TCRdb's version contains in-frame clones alone and is incomplete. V and J calls and clone size come straight from that table; D and trimming were deduced from the DNA. The sample has roughly 230,000 clones; 80% to 90% are singletons. The sequenced sample consisted of peripheral blood. The source of this sequence is a woman aged 40-49 years who had recovered from COVID-19. This chain connects TRBV7-9 to TRBJ2-1; tentative D call: TRBD2 (6 bases). The CDR3 here is CASSTGGHNEQFF. In DNA, the CDR3 is TGTGCCAGCAGCACCGGAGGGCACAATGAGCAGTTCTTC. The full variable domain, in which reference TRBV7-9 and TRBJ2-1 provide the parts outside the CDR3, is DTGVSQNPRHKITKRGQNVTFRCDPISEHNRLYWYRQTLGQGPEFLTYFQNEAQLEKSRLLSDRFSAERPKGSFSTLEIQRTEQGDSAMYLCASSTGGHNEQFFGPGTRLTVL.